This TCR beta chain originates from a study of shared clonotypes between healthy human individuals. Germline lookup yields CDR1 MDHEN and CDR2 SYDVKM. Deletions cut 3 bases from V and 6 bases from J, with 11 bases between. The CDR3 extends over 14 amino acids. Roughly 30,000 T cell genomes (around 0.2 ug DNA) went into each sorted-subset replicate. Measured with immunoSEQ multiplex PCR; TCRdb has only the in-frame clones, and not every one. The sample holds over 850,000 clones, 75% to 80% seen once. Sequenced: memory CD4+ T cells from PBMCs. Regarding subset: CD45RA-negative fraction. This receptor was identified in a man younger than 30 in good health. Some clones in this sample may be carry-over from other donors' samples. This chain connects TRBV28 to TRBJ2-2; tentatively, D is TRBD1 (6 bases). Written as DNA, the CDR3 is TGTGCCAGCAGTTTGACCGCAGGGGCCGGGGAGCTGTTTTTT. This codes for CASSLTAGAGELFF. Filled out from reference TRBV28 and TRBJ2-2, the complete variable domain reads DVKVTQSSRYLVKRTGEKVFLECVQDMDHENMFWYRQDPGLGLRLIYFSYDVKMKEKGDIPEGYSVSREKKERFSLILESASTNQTSMYLCASSLTAGAGELFFGEGSRLTVL.